In this sample, the clone carrying this T cell receptor beta chain turned up a few times. In the original workflow: Nucleated cell number was recorded as an estimate derived from reference gene primer amplification. TCRdb's copy holds only in-frame clones and misses some; the assay was immunoSEQ multiplex PCR. D and trimming come from the DNA, and the V and J calls and clone size come from that table. The data contain about 250,000 clones, around 83% of them seen just once; the ten biggest clones take up 7.5% to 10%. This CDR3 spans 15 amino acids. The V and J ends lost 2 bases and 5 bases respectively, with 15 bases between them. Germline-derived CDR1 and CDR2 are SGHTA and FQGNSA. The sample belongs to a study of blood T cell repertoires in COVID-19. Study information: PBMCs, B-cell-depleted T cells, or T cells provided the cDNA or gDNA that made up the material.

Material for sequencing was peripheral blood. The receptor's source is a man older than 75 with acute or convalescent COVID-19. V gene TRBV7-2 combines with J gene TRBJ1-2; tentatively, D is TRBD1 (5 bases). The CDR3 sequence: CASSLTWGQGYGYTF. The CDR3 DNA reads TGTGCCAGCAGCTTAACATGGGGTCAGGGTTATGGCTACACCTTC.